A single sample is the source of the 28 T cell receptor beta chains below, sequenced in a study of T cell repertoires in cytomegalovirus infection. MiXCR was run by TCRdb on the reads, yielding one entry per CDR3 protein. The sample has some 940,000 distinct CDR3 sequences, roughly a third seen once; the top ten hold under 15%. For these TCRs, the target antigens are not known. The input for sequencing was cultured CD8+ T cells from PBMCs, taken from culture after CMV antigen stimulation. The receptors shown here come from a human donor in good health (CMV status not recorded). Some clones in this sample may be carry-over from other donors' samples.

The J gene is TRBJ2-2, the V gene TRBV19; 7 bases line up with TRBD2. Germline V gene lookup returns CDR1 LNHDA and CDR2 SQIVND (reference sequence). V lost 5 bases, J lost 1 base, and 10 bases stayed unmatched. The CDR3 consists of 17 residues. The CDR3 DNA sequence: TGTGCCAGTAGTGATCCCTCCCAGCGGGGGAACACCGGGGAGCTGTTTTTT. Amino acid sequence: CASSDPSQRGNTGELFF.

V is TRBV27 and J is TRBJ1-2, with a possible D match to TRBD1 (6 bases). This CDR3 region has 15 residues. Germline loops: CDR1 MNHEY, CDR2 SMNVEV (reference sequence). Trimming shortened V by 7 bases and J by 5 bases, and 20 bases separated the two germline ends. Here the CDR3 DNA reads TGTGCCAGCACCCTCAGAGGGACAAGGTCGTATGGCTACACCTTC. This sequence encodes CASTLRGTRSYGYTF.

This clonotype was detected many times. The CDR3 region is CAITSGVNNEQFF. For the CDR3, the DNA is TGTGCCATTACTAGCGGGGTAAACAATGAGCAGTTCTTC. The J gene is TRBJ2-1, the V gene TRBV7-6, with TRBD2 matching 10 bases. From germline, CDR1 is SGHVS and CDR2 FNYEAQ. Germline trimming cut 10 bases from V and 5 bases from J; bases unmatched to any gene: 5. CDR3 length: 13 residues.

The chain combines TRBV5-1 with TRBJ2-7; 12 bases are a match to TRBD1. The V gene end was trimmed by 4 bases and the J gene end by 5 bases; junction bases not matched to a gene: 10. The CDR3 spans 16 residues. Germline CDR1 SGHRS, CDR2 YFSETQ. CDR3 residues: CASSADRDRGLDEQYF. CDR3 in DNA: TGCGCCAGCAGCGCAGACCGGGACAGGGGGCTAGACGAGCAGTACTTC. Based on the CDR3 plus reference TRBV5-1 and TRBJ2-7, the full variable domain is KAGVTQTPRYLIKTRGQQVTLSCSPISGHRSVSWYQQTPGQGLQFLFEYFSETQRNKGNFPGRFSGRQFSNSRSEMNVSTLELGDSALYLCASSADRDRGLDEQYFGPGTRLTVT.

This clonotype was seen only a few times. V and J are TRBV7-9 and TRBJ1-1; no clear D gene. This CDR3 is built from 12 residues. The germline V gene has CDR1 SEHNR and CDR2 FQNEAQ (reference sequence). V lost 2 bases, J lost 5 bases, and 6 bases lay in between. This CDR3 reads CASSLTRTEAFF. CDR3 in DNA: TGTGCCAGCAGCTTAACGAGGACTGAAGCTTTCTTT.

This chain connects TRBV7-9 to TRBJ2-7; possibly TRBD1 for D (5 bases). Germline V gene data show CDR1 as SEHNR and CDR2 as FQNEAQ (reference sequence). V gave up 0 bases and J gave up 6 bases, with 6 bases separating them. The CDR3 sequence is 12 residues long. Here the CDR3 reads CASSLAGVEQYV. CDR3 nucleotides: TGTGCCAGCAGCTTAGCAGGGGTCGAGCAGTACGTC.

V and J are TRBV19 and TRBJ2-5; D possibly corresponds to TRBD2 (6 bases). This CDR3 has 16 amino acids. With 3 bases removed from V and 2 bases from J, the gap between germline ends came to 16 bases. Germline assignment: CDR1 LNHDA and CDR2 SQIVND (reference sequence). This chain's CDR3 is CASSISPPGGQETQYF. For the CDR3, the DNA is TGTGCCAGTAGTATCTCCCCTCCTGGAGGGCAAGAGACCCAGTACTTC. Drawing the rest from reference TRBV19 and TRBJ2-5, the complete variable domain is DGGITQSPKYLFRKEGQNVTLSCEQNLNHDAMYWYRQDPGQGLRLIYYSQIVNDFQKGDIAEGYSVSREKKESFPLTVTSAQKNPTAFYLCASSISPPGGQETQYFGPGTRLLVL.

This clonotype was counted only a few times. The chain has TRBV27 and TRBJ2-3, with 7 nucleotides matching TRBD1. This CDR3 comprises 17 residues. Germline V gene data show CDR1 as MNHEY and CDR2 as SMNVEV (reference sequence). The ends lost 0 bases at V and 4 bases at J; junction bases unmatched: 10. This chain's CDR3 is CASSLSRTGPRADTQYF. DNA for the CDR3: TGTGCCAGCAGTTTATCCCGGACAGGCCCTAGGGCAGATACGCAGTATTTT.

The chain combines TRBV27 with TRBJ2-1; TRBD1 might be the D (6 bases). Trimming left V 2 bases short and J 9 bases short, with 11 bases between. CDR3 size: 13 residues. The germline CDR1 and CDR2 sequences are MNHEY and SMNVEV (reference sequence). The CDR3 here is CASSLPPGAEQFF. DNA of the CDR3: TGTGCCAGCAGTTTACCCCCAGGGGCTGAGCAGTTCTTC.

The table lists this clonotype with many counts. The chain has TRBV7-8 and TRBJ2-3; D is undetermined. V was trimmed by 5 bases and J by 5 bases, leaving 8 bases between them. CDR3 length: 12 amino acids. Germline lookup yields CDR1 SGHVS and CDR2 FQNEAQ. The DNA for the CDR3 is TGTGCCAGCAGCCCGGACGGAGATACGCAGTATTTT. It encodes CASSPDGDTQYF.

This chain joins TRBV6-6 and TRBJ1-1, with 7 bases that match TRBD1. Germline CDR1 MNHNY, CDR2 SVGAGI (reference sequence). V was clipped by 6 bases and J by 5 bases; unmatched bases: 9. The CDR3 has 14 residues. The CDR3 sequence is CASSDRDRGTEAFF. CDR3 sequence (DNA): TGTGCCAGCAGCGACCGGGACAGAGGGACTGAAGCTTTCTTT.

This clonotype was counted a few times. The chain combines TRBV12-3 or TRBV12-4 with TRBJ1-1; D gene ambiguous. V lost 1 base to trimming and J lost 10 bases, with 10 bases between them. The CDR3 sequence is 12 residues long. CDR3 protein: CASSLGFLGAFF. Here the CDR3 DNA reads TGTGCCAGCAGTTTAGGGTTTTTGGGAGCTTTCTTT.

Many counts were recorded for this clonotype. The V and J genes are TRBV7-9 and TRBJ2-3; 7 bases are a match to TRBD2. J gave up 3 bases and V 5 bases, and 8 bases lay outside the gene matches. Germline V gene data show CDR1 as SEHNR and CDR2 as FQNEAQ (reference sequence). The CDR3 loop spans 15 amino acids. CDR3 in amino acids: CASSPSDGGTDTQYF. DNA for the CDR3: TGTGCCAGCAGCCCCTCGGACGGGGGGACAGATACGCAGTATTTT.

This clonotype was recorded at least ten times. V usage is TRBV6-1 and J usage is TRBJ2-4, with D possibly TRBD2 on 6 matching bases. The CDR3 has 18 amino acids. CDR1 and CDR2 from the germline V gene are MNHNS and SASEGT. Trimming cost V 11 bases and J 0 bases, with 26 bases left between them. The CDR3 DNA reads as TGTGCCTCTCTTTCCAGGGATGGAGGAGGGGAAGCCAAAAACATTCAGTACTTC. Protein: CASLSRDGGGEAKNIQYF.

The chain recombines TRBV10-3 with TRBJ2-1, with 13 nucleotides matching TRBD2. The ends lost 4 bases at V and 0 bases at J; junction bases unmatched: 0. The CDR3 is 16 residues long. Germline CDR1 ENHRY, CDR2 SYGVKD. This CDR3 is CAISGTSGGSYNEQFF. CDR3 in DNA: TGTGCCATCAGTGGGACTAGCGGGGGCTCCTACAATGAGCAGTTCTTC.

The chain links TRBV20-1 to TRBJ2-2, with unresolved D. This CDR3 comprises 17 residues. V was cut by 2 bases and J by 8 bases, with 24 bases left in between. Germline CDR1 and CDR2: DFQATT and SNEGSKA (reference sequence). The CDR3 DNA follows: TGCAGTGCTAGACCCCGAACCCCCGGGCGGCAAAGGGGGGAGCTGTTTTTT. It is translated as CSARPRTPGRQRGELFF.

The chain recombines TRBV19 with TRBJ1-1; no definite D call. Per germline, CDR1 LNHDA and CDR2 SQIVND (reference sequence). V was pared by 1 base and J by 5 bases, with 8 bases between. The length of the CDR3 is 13 residues. This CDR3 reads CASSIVRETEAFF. Written as DNA, the CDR3 is TGTGCCAGTAGTATAGTAAGGGAAACTGAAGCTTTCTTT.

This clonotype has only a few counts. V usage is TRBV7-2 and J usage is TRBJ2-1; no clear D. V was trimmed by 5 bases and J by 6 bases, leaving 8 bases between them. Germline V gene data show CDR1 as SGHTA and CDR2 as FQGNSA. The CDR3 extends over 12 amino acids. In DNA, the CDR3 is TGTGCCAGCAGCACCCAGTTCAATGAGCAGTTCTTC. Its translation: CASSTQFNEQFF.

This clonotype has a handful of counts. The chain links TRBV20-1 to TRBJ1-2, with D possibly matching TRBD1 (6 bases). Germline CDR1 is DFQATT and CDR2 is SNEGSKA (reference sequence). This CDR3 is built from 11 residues. DNA of the CDR3: TGCAGACCAAAGGACAGCTATGGCTACACCTTC. Residues: CRPKDSYGYTF.

The chain has TRBV28 and TRBJ1-6, with 8 bases lining up with TRBD1. The CDR3 is 18 residues long. Per germline, CDR1 MDHEN and CDR2 SYDVKM. The V segment lost 6 bases and the J segment 2 bases; nucleotides outside the gene matches: 12. The CDR3 spells CASSPPAGGRPYNSPLHF. CDR3 bases: TGTGCCAGCAGCCCCCCCGCAGGGGGCAGGCCCTATAATTCACCCCTCCACTTT.

As concerns this clonotype: This sequence may be a read error, since a much larger clone differs from it by one base. The chain links TRBV7-2 to TRBJ2-3, with unresolved D. In germline, CDR1 is SGHTA, CDR2 FQGNSA. The CDR3 loop spans 14 amino acids. The CDR3 is CVSSLGLPTDTQYF. In nucleotides, the CDR3 is TGTGTCAGCAGCTTAGGGCTACCCACAGATACGCAGTATTTT.

This clonotype came up a few times. V gene TRBV12-3 or TRBV12-4 combines with J gene TRBJ2-5, with D maybe TRBD2 (5 bases). V lost 4 bases and J lost 2, with 8 bases in between. The CDR3 has 13 residues. In DNA, the CDR3 is TGTGCCAGCAGTTGGACTCCTCAAGAGACCCAGTACTTC. This translates into CASSWTPQETQYF.

This clonotype appeared a single time. The chain combines TRBV6-5 with TRBJ2-5; TRBD2 might be the D (6 bases). The CDR3 is 16 amino acids. Looked up from germline, CDR1 is MNHEY and CDR2 is SVGAGI. V was trimmed by 0 bases and J by 5 bases, leaving 16 bases between them. CDR3 DNA: TGTGCCAGCAGTTACTCGAATACTAGCCGTGTGGAGACCCAGTACTTC. Protein: CASSYSNTSRVETQYF.

As for this clonotype: Sequence at one end of the junction differs from germline and may be a read error. This chain links TRBV7-6 with TRBJ2-1, with D possibly being TRBD2 (7 bases). This CDR3 has 15 amino acids. From germline, CDR1 is SGHVS and CDR2 FNYEAQ. The CDR3 DNA reads TGTGCCAGCAGCTTAGAGGTGGGGGGGCCAGGTGAGCAGTCCTTC. Protein product: CASSLEVGGPGEQSF.

CDR3 nucleotides: TGCGCCAGCAGCTTTTACGGTCTTGAAACTGAAGCTTTCTTT. As protein: CASSFYGLETEAFF. The rearrangement links TRBV5-1 to TRBJ1-1; D gene unclear. The CDR3 loop spans 14 amino acids. The V end lost 2 bases, the J end lost 5 bases, and 13 bases lay between the germline ends. CDR1 is SGHRS, CDR2 YFSETQ, per germline.

The chain couples TRBV5-1 to TRBJ2-2; 8 nucleotides align to TRBD1. J gave up 6 bases and V 5 bases, and 6 bases lay outside the gene matches. Germline CDR1 is SGHRS and CDR2 is YFSETQ. This CDR3 contains 14 residues. CDR3 DNA sequence: TGCGCCAGCAGAGGACAGGGAAGGGCCGGGGAGCTGTTTTTT. This sequence encodes CASRGQGRAGELFF.

This clonotype was detected only a few times. The chain is built from TRBV19 and TRBJ1-1, with D maybe TRBD1 (5 bases). This CDR3 region has 12 residues. Trimming shortened V by 8 bases and J by 5 bases, and 12 bases separated the two germline ends. Germline CDR1 and CDR2: LNHDA and SQIVND (reference sequence). Here the CDR3 reads CASLTGGTEAFF. CDR3 nucleotide sequence: TGTGCCAGTTTAACCGGGGGGACTGAAGCTTTCTTT.

This clonotype was counted many times. The chain has TRBV7-2 and TRBJ2-1, with 11 positions matching TRBD2. Trimming at V came to 5 bases and at J to 5 bases, leaving 5 bases not matched to a gene. Germline values: CDR1 SGHTA, CDR2 FQGNSA. The CDR3 sequence is 15 residues long. The CDR3 sequence is CASSVSGGAHNEQFF. Written as DNA, the CDR3 is TGTGCCAGCAGCGTTAGCGGGGGGGCCCACAATGAGCAGTTCTTC.